This T cell receptor beta chain was sequenced in a study of control samples from healthy donors and cancer patients. The protocol was immunoSEQ multiplex PCR, while the TCRdb copy is restricted to in-frame clones and leaves out a portion. This table has about 180,000 clones, around 90% appearing once. CDR1 is GTSNPN, CDR2 SVGIG, per germline (reference sequence). Trimming stripped 4 bases from V and 3 bases from J, with 16 bases between. The CDR3 contains 15 residues. J is TRBJ2-1 and V is TRBV30; D perhaps matches TRBD1 (7 bases). This TCR was sampled from a woman between 45 and 65 years old in good health. Sequencing was carried out using blood. In DNA, the CDR3 is TGTGCCTGGACCCCTGCGGGACAGATCTACAATGAGCAGTTCTTC. It is translated as CAWTPAGQIYNEQFF.